A selection of T cell receptor beta chains follows, all from one sample in a study of T cells in narcolepsy. Sequenced by immunoSEQ multiplex PCR; TCRdb stores in-frame clones only, minus some. This sample yields tens of thousands of clones, of which 84% are seen a single time; approximately 1.3% belongs to the top ten. Sequencing input: CD45RA- memory CD4+ T cells from PBMCs. The receptor source for this set is a human donor with narcolepsy. Each CDR3 is given with its conserved first and last residue. Fields, in order: clone size, CDR3 length, D gene, J gene, V gene, CDR3 protein, CDR3 DNA. The D gene is left open where the match is weak. Only part of the rows carry a size: once, few, many, or a class if the clone is expanded.

-	14	TRBD2	TRBJ2-2	TRBV19	CASSTTGGTGELFF	TGTGCCAGTAGTACCACCGGGGGGACCGGGGAGCTGTTTTTT
-	15	TRBD2	TRBJ2-3	TRBV7-3	CASSLAAGDIDTQYF	TGTGCCAGCAGCTTGGCAGCGGGAGATATAGATACGCAGTATTTT
once	15	TRBD2	TRBJ2-1	TRBV6-4	CASSDSSGNSNEQFF	TGTGCCAGCAGTGACAGTAGCGGGAATTCAAATGAGCAGTTCTTC
-	15	-	TRBJ2-2	TRBV4-1	CASSQEQSWAGELFF	TGCGCCAGCAGCCAAGAGCAATCGTGGGCCGGGGAGCTGTTTTTT
-	17	-	TRBJ2-7	TRBV27	CASRPEKSGTASGEQYF	TGTGCCAGCAGGCCCGAAAAGTCCGGGACTGCTTCCGGCGAGCAGTACTTC
-	14	-	TRBJ1-1	TRBV6-6	CASSYPGAGTEAFF	TGTGCCAGCAGTTACCCTGGGGCGGGGACTGAAGCTTTCTTT
once	15	TRBD2	TRBJ2-5	TRBV5-5	CASSFYLAGGETQYF	TGTGCCAGCAGCTTCTACTTAGCGGGAGGGGAGACCCAGTACTTC
-	13	-	TRBJ1-6	TRBV2	CASRPRGESPLHF	TGTGCCAGCAGACCTAGGGGGGAATCACCCCTCCACTTT
-	14	TRBD1	TRBJ1-4	TRBV25-1	CASRPTGGNEKLFF	TGTGCCAGCAGACCGACAGGGGGCAATGAAAAACTGTTTTTT
-	16	-	TRBJ2-6	TRBV21-1	CASSRGTGSGANVLTF	TGTGCCAGCAGCAGAGGGACGGGCTCTGGGGCCAACGTCCTGACTTTC
-	12	-	TRBJ1-1	TRBV6-5	CASSEMAVRAFF	TGTGCCAGCAGTGAAATGGCGGTGAGGGCTTTCTTT
few	17	TRBD2	TRBJ2-7	TRBV5-4	CASSPTRTSGRAYEQYF	TGTGCCAGCAGCCCCACCAGGACTAGCGGGAGGGCCTACGAGCAGTACTTC
few	14	-	TRBJ1-4	TRBV6-6	CASSRSREDEKLFF	TGTGCCAGCTCTCGATCCAGGGAGGATGAAAAACTGTTTTTT
-	13	-	TRBJ1-6	TRBV28	CASKGEHNSPLHF	TGTGCCAGCAAGGGGGAACATAATTCACCCCTCCACTTT
-	13	TRBD1	TRBJ1-2	TRBV28	CASSSLTGAGYTF	TGTGCCAGCAGTTCCCTTACAGGGGCTGGCTACACCTTC
-	15	-	TRBJ1-5	TRBV14	CASSQRMGNNQPQHF	TGTGCCAGCAGCCAAAGGATGGGCAACAATCAGCCCCAGCATTTT
-	12	-	TRBJ2-7	TRBV6-5	CASSYQGRHAYF	TGTGCCAGCAGTTACCAGGGACGGCATGCGTACTTC
-	14	TRBD1	TRBJ2-7	TRBV5-6	CASSLTTGNYEQYF	TGTGCCAGCAGCTTAACGACAGGGAACTACGAGCAGTACTTC
-	14	-	TRBJ2-7	TRBV9	CASSALGDQGEQYF	TGTGCCAGCAGCGCCCTCGGGGACCAGGGCGAGCAGTACTTC
-	16	-	TRBJ2-5	TRBV5-4	CASSLESRLLDGTQYF	TGTGCCAGCAGCTTGGAGTCTCGACTCCTGGACGGGACCCAGTACTTC
-	12	TRBD2	TRBJ2-1	TRBV5-6	CASSVAGTKKFF	TGTGCCAGCAGCGTCGCCGGGACTAAAAAGTTCTTC
once	14	-	TRBJ1-3	TRBV6-5	CASSYSESTGGIYF	TGTGCCAGCAGTTACTCTGAATCGACTGGCGGCATATATTTT
-	15	-	TRBJ2-1	TRBV27	CASSFWGAPYNEQFF	TGTGCCAGCAGTTTTTGGGGCGCCCCCTACAATGAGCAGTTCTTC
-	15	-	TRBJ1-3	TRBV19	CASSFPGTHGNTIYF	TGTGCCAGTAGTTTCCCAGGGACGCATGGAAACACCATATATTTT
once	14	-	TRBJ2-1	TRBV5-1	CASSSVGLSNEQFF	TGCGCCAGCAGCTCGGTCGGCTTATCAAATGAGCAGTTCTTC
-	16	-	TRBJ1-3	TRBV7-2	CASSLDAALSGNTIYF	TGTGCCAGCAGCTTAGACGCAGCCCTTTCTGGAAACACCATATATTTT
-	16	TRBD1	TRBJ2-7	TRBV9	CASSVDPGGNSYEQYF	TGTGCCAGCAGCGTAGACCCAGGGGGAAACTCCTACGAGCAGTACTTC
-	14	TRBD2	TRBJ2-5	TRBV25-1	CASGSGSIQETQYF	TGTGCCAGCGGGAGCGGGAGTATCCAAGAGACCCAGTACTTC
once	12	-	TRBJ1-2	TRBV5-1	CASGMGNYGYTF	TGCGCCAGCGGTATGGGTAACTATGGCTACACCTTC
-	15	TRBD1	TRBJ1-1	TRBV5-1	CASSRTGSRGTEAFF	TGCGCCAGCAGCCGGACAGGGAGTAGGGGCACTGAAGCTTTCTTT
-	15	TRBD2	TRBJ2-1	TRBV6-6	CASSQTSGMFNEQFF	TGTGCCAGCAGCCAGACTAGCGGGATGTTCAATGAGCAGTTCTTC
once	11	-	TRBJ2-1	TRBV20-1	CSARDYNEQFF	TGCAGTGCTAGAGACTACAATGAGCAGTTCTTC
-	15	-	TRBJ1-3	TRBV5-4	CASSSWPRSGNTIYF	TGTGCCAGCAGCTCCTGGCCCCGCTCTGGGAACACCATATATTTT
few	14	TRBD2	TRBJ2-7	TRBV9	CASSVGDYSYEQYF	TGTGCCAGCAGCGTGGGGGACTACTCCTACGAGCAGTACTTC
-	13	-	TRBJ2-7	TRBV11-2	CASSLGGFYEQYF	TGTGCCAGCAGCTTAGGAGGATTCTACGAGCAGTACTTC
once	16	TRBD2	TRBJ2-7	TRBV7-2	CASSFSGTSGIYEQYF	TGTGCCAGCAGCTTTTCCGGGACTAGCGGGATTTACGAGCAGTACTTC
-	15	TRBD2	TRBJ2-5	TRBV10-1	CASSAKGLAGETQYF	TGCGCCAGCAGCGCCAAGGGACTAGCTGGAGAGACCCAGTACTTC
-	14	TRBD2	TRBJ2-5	TRBV7-2	CAGSTGLAGKTQYF	TGTGCCGGCAGCACCGGACTAGCTGGGAAGACCCAGTACTTC
-	14	-	TRBJ1-4	TRBV2	CASSLLRNGEKLFF	TGTGCCAGCAGTCTCCTCCGGAACGGTGAAAAACTGTTTTTT
-	14	-	TRBJ2-5	TRBV7-2	CASSPGPRRETQYF	TGTGCCAGCAGTCCTGGGCCAAGGCGAGAGACCCAGTACTTC
-	16	-	TRBJ2-7	TRBV11-2	CASSLDLGRGSYEQYF	TGTGCCAGCAGCTTAGATCTCGGTAGGGGGTCCTACGAGCAGTACTTC
-	15	TRBD1	TRBJ2-5	TRBV28	CASNWGTGIQETQYF	TGTGCCAGCAATTGGGGGACAGGGATACAAGAGACCCAGTACTTC
-	13	-	TRBJ1-2	TRBV6-5	CASSDTPNYGYTF	TGTGCCAGCTCGGACACTCCTAACTATGGCTACACCTTC
-	15	-	TRBJ2-1	TRBV7-2	CASSLSEGSYNEQFF	TGTGCCAGCAGCTTGAGCGAAGGCTCCTACAATGAGCAGTTCTTC
-	16	TRBD1	TRBJ2-1	TRBV18	CASSPKRPGQHNEQFF	TGTGCCAGCTCACCCAAAAGACCGGGACAGCACAATGAGCAGTTCTTC
-	14	-	TRBJ1-5	TRBV28	CASSLGGANQPQHF	TGCGCCAGCAGTTTAGGGGGGGCTAATCAGCCCCAGCATTTT
few	13	-	TRBJ1-1	TRBV6-5	CASRNGGGTEAFF	TGTGCCAGCAGGAATGGGGGGGGCACTGAAGCTTTCTTT
-	14	-	TRBJ1-3	TRBV27	CATKERGVGNTIYF	TGTGCCACCAAAGAGAGAGGGGTCGGAAACACCATATATTTT
-	13	-	TRBJ2-7	TRBV5-1	CASSSLEGYEQYF	TGCGCCAGCAGCTCCCTTGAGGGATACGAGCAGTACTTC
-	11	-	TRBJ1-1	TRBV29-1	CSVERQRKAFF	TGCAGCGTTGAAAGACAGCGTAAAGCTTTCTTT
-	12	-	TRBJ1-2	TRBV5-5	CASSSQAPGYTF	TGTGCCAGCAGCTCCCAGGCGCCTGGCTACACCTTC